Presented here are 21 T cell receptor beta chains from one specimen sequenced in a study of T cells in Graves' hyperthyroidism and ophthalmopathy. TCR beta CDR3 regions were amplified from RNA. When the TCR CDR3 underwent first-round RT-PCR, the HTBI primer set was used. TCRdb re-derived calls from the multiplex PCR reads in MiXCR, one entry per CDR3 protein. Of about 480,000 distinct CDR3 sequences listed, about an eighth are singletons. Material for sequencing was blood. The receptors come from a woman younger than 30 with Graves' hyperthyroidism.

This clonotype has just a few counts. V gene TRBV14 combines with J gene TRBJ2-1; no firm D call. The CDR3 spans 12 residues. V lost 3 bases, J lost 6 bases, and 6 bases lay in between. Germline CDR1 is SGHDN and CDR2 is FVKESK. The CDR3 here is CASSHGPNEQFF. The DNA of the CDR3 is TGTGCCAGCAGCCACGGGCCCAATGAGCAGTTCTTC. Full variable domain (outside the CDR3, taken from reference TRBV14 and TRBJ2-1): EAGVTQFPSHSVIEKGQTVTLRCDPISGHDNLYWYRRVMGKEIKFLLHFVKESKQDESGMPNNRFLAERTGGTYSTLKVQPAELEDSGVYFCASSHGPNEQFFGPGTRLTVL.

This clonotype occurred many times. V and J are TRBV10-3 and TRBJ2-7, with no clear D. With 0 bases removed from V and 0 bases from J, the gap between germline ends came to 6 bases. Germline CDR1 ENHRY, CDR2 SYGVKD. There are 14 residues in the CDR3. The CDR3, as DNA: TGTGCCATCAGTGAGTCTTCGCTCTCCTACGAGCAGTACTTC. This gives the protein CAISESSLSYEQYF.

The chain joins TRBV9 to TRBJ2-1; TRBD2 aligns across 14 bases. The CDR3 is made up of 21 amino acids. V shed 3 bases, J shed 0 bases, and the junction held 14 bases outside the gene matches. Germline V CDR1 and CDR2: SGDLS, YYNGEE. CDR3 residues: CASSALGLAGVATSSYNEQFF. The CDR3 DNA sequence: TGTGCCAGCAGCGCCTTGGGACTAGCGGGAGTGGCCACAAGCTCCTACAATGAGCAGTTCTTC.

J is TRBJ2-1 and V is TRBV4-1, with unresolved D. Between the trimmed V and J ends, which lost 0 bases and 6 bases, there was a span of 18 bases. The V gene's germline CDR1 is MGHRA and CDR2 YSYEKL. The CDR3 runs to 17 residues. CDR3 DNA: TGCGCCAGCAGCCAAGATTTAGTCCGGACCGCATTCAATGAGCAGTTCTTC. Protein product: CASSQDLVRTAFNEQFF.

The rearrangement links TRBV6-1 to TRBJ2-7; no reliable D call. CDR3 length: 13 amino acids. The germline CDR1 and CDR2 sequences are MNHNS and SASEGT. Trimming pared 10 bases from V and 0 bases from J, leaving 13 bases between. The CDR3 coding sequence is TGTGCCACGTGGCCATGGGACTCCTACGAGCAGTACGTC. It encodes CATWPWDSYEQYV.

V gene TRBV11-2 combines with J gene TRBJ2-7; 9 bases align to TRBD2. Unmatched junction bases numbered 9, after V lost 5 bases and J lost 7 bases. Germline V CDR1 and CDR2: SGHAT, FQNNGV. This CDR3 contains 14 residues. The CDR3 bases are TGTGCCAGCAGCCCTGTAGCGGGAGCTGGGGAGCAGTACTTC. Its protein is CASSPVAGAGEQYF.

This clonotype was recorded many times. The chain has TRBV7-3 and TRBJ2-5; D not resolved. This CDR3 has 14 amino acids. V was trimmed by 5 bases and J by 7 bases, leaving 17 bases between them. Per germline, CDR1 SGHTA and CDR2 FQGTGA. Here the CDR3 reads CASSRDPQVGTQYF. The CDR3, as DNA: TGTGCCAGCAGCCGAGACCCCCAAGTTGGGACCCAGTACTTC.

This clonotype was counted at least ten times. The chain combines TRBV6-1 with TRBJ1-1; D gene unclear. The CDR3 length is 13 residues. The V end lost 6 bases, the J end lost 1 base, and 9 bases lay between the germline ends. Germline CDR1 and CDR2: MNHNS and SASEGT. Written as DNA, the CDR3 is TGTGCCAGCAGGCGATTGAGGAACACTGAAGCTTTCTTT. Protein product: CASRRLRNTEAFF.

This clonotype was detected ten times or more. The V call is TRBV6-1, the J call TRBJ1-3; D possibly corresponds to TRBD1 (5 bases). The V gene's germline CDR1 is MNHNS and CDR2 SASEGT. Trimming took 7 bases from V and 0 from J, leaving 10 bases between them. This CDR3 has 14 amino acids. CDR3 in DNA: TGTGCCAGCAAGGTACAGGACTCTGGAAACACCATATATTTT. As protein: CASKVQDSGNTIYF.

This chain joins TRBV2 and TRBJ2-1; 12 bases line up with TRBD2. Per the germline V gene, CDR1 is SNHLY and CDR2 is FYNNEI. J gave up 2 bases and V 8 bases, and 7 bases lay outside the gene matches. The CDR3 has 16 amino acids. DNA of the CDR3: TGTGCCAGCCGGAAGACTAGCGGGAGTCCCTACAATGAGCAGTTCTTC. This sequence encodes CASRKTSGSPYNEQFF.

This clonotype was seen repeatedly, ten times or more. V and J are TRBV12-3 or TRBV12-4 and TRBJ1-2; no firm D call. V was trimmed by 3 bases and J by 8 bases, leaving 13 bases between them. CDR3 size: 13 residues. The CDR3 DNA sequence: TGTGCCAGCAGTTTGGAACAAAGTTTCGGCTACACCTTC. Its protein product is CASSLEQSFGYTF.

This sequence joins TRBV27 and TRBJ1-2; 9 bases are shared with TRBD1. The germline V gene encodes CDR1 MNHEY and CDR2 SMNVEV (reference sequence). The V gene end was trimmed by 6 bases and the J gene end by 5 bases; junction bases not matched to a gene: 7. The CDR3 spans 14 residues. CDR3 bases: TGTGCCAGCAGCCTTGGACAGGGGAAGTATGGCTACACCTTC. Its translation: CASSLGQGKYGYTF.

This clonotype has just a few counts. This chain uses TRBV24-1 with TRBJ1-5; D is unresolved. This CDR3 contains 14 residues. Germline-derived CDR1 and CDR2 are KGHDR and SFDVKD. V was clipped by 3 bases and J by 3 bases, with 8 bases between them. The CDR3 nucleotides read TGTGCCACCAGTGATATCGGGTCCAATCAGCCCCAGCATTTT. Protein: CATSDIGSNQPQHF.

This clonotype showed up just a few times. The V and J genes are TRBV20-1 and TRBJ2-7; D is possibly TRBD1 or TRBD2 (6 bases each). V gave up 3 bases and J gave up 6 bases, with 18 bases separating them. The CDR3 has 14 residues. In germline, CDR1 is DFQATT, CDR2 SNEGSKA (reference sequence). For the CDR3, the DNA is TGCAGTGCTAGCGCCATGGTGGGGGGCGCCGAGCAGTACGTC. Its translation: CSASAMVGGAEQYV.

Many counts were recorded for this clonotype. This rearrangement joins TRBV6-1 to TRBJ2-3; D is possibly TRBD1 (6 bases). Trimming took off 0 bases at V and 3 bases at J, with 10 bases between the two ends. From germline, CDR1 is MNHNS and CDR2 SASEGT. This CDR3 comprises 15 residues. CDR3 DNA: TGTGCCAGCAGTGAAGCGGGGGCTATAACAGATACGCAGTATTTT. Amino acid sequence: CASSEAGAITDTQYF.

The gene calls are TRBV5-7 and TRBJ2-2; possible D gene TRBD1, 5 bases. TRBV5-7 carries the ORF label, with uncertain function. Trimming left V 0 bases short and J 3 bases short, with 9 bases between. This CDR3 spans 15 amino acids. CDR3 loop: CASSLASRDTGELFF. DNA for the CDR3: TGTGCCAGCAGCTTGGCTTCCAGGGACACCGGGGAGCTGTTTTTT.

This clonotype was detected many times. The chain is built from TRBV11-1 and TRBJ2-1; TRBD1 aligns across 7 bases. CDR1 SGHAT and CDR2 FQDESV come from the germline V gene (reference sequence). With V trimmed by 5 bases and J by 9 bases, 7 bases remained unmatched. This CDR3 contains 13 residues. Written as DNA, the CDR3 is TGTGCCAGCAGCCGCACAGGGGCCATTGAGCAGTTCTTC. Translation gives CASSRTGAIEQFF.

This clonotype was seen repeatedly, ten times or more. This sequence joins TRBV20-1 and TRBJ2-1, with TRBD1 identical over 10 bases. The CDR3 is 14 residues long. The junction had 6 bases not matched to a gene; V was cut back by 3 bases and J by 7 bases. Per the germline V gene, CDR1 is DFQATT and CDR2 is SNEGSKA (reference sequence). CDR3 in DNA: TGCAGTGCTAGGTTGGGGGACAGGGGAAATGAGCAGTTCTTC. Translation gives CSARLGDRGNEQFF.

This clonotype was seen at least ten times. V and J are TRBV12-3 or TRBV12-4 and TRBJ1-1; D ambiguous. The length of the CDR3 is 13 residues. The V gene lost 8 bases and the J gene lost 0 bases, with 10 bases spanning the gap. The CDR3 spells CASYEDVNTEAFF. The CDR3 coding sequence is TGTGCCAGCTACGAAGACGTGAACACTGAAGCTTTCTTT.

This clonotype was found many times. This rearrangement joins TRBV29-1 to TRBJ2-1, with 12 bases fitting TRBD2. The trim removed 1 base at V and 4 bases at J, leaving 11 bases unmatched. The CDR3 runs 18 residues. Germline V CDR1 and CDR2: SQVTM, ANQGSEA. The CDR3 coding sequence is TGCAGCGTTGAAGGAGAGACTAGCGGGAGTCGGGAATACAATGAGCAGTTCTTC. It encodes CSVEGETSGSREYNEQFF.

This clonotype was seen repeatedly, ten times or more. This rearrangement joins TRBV7-2 to TRBJ2-5; D is undetermined. This CDR3 has 11 amino acids. Trimming cost V 5 bases and J 3 bases, with 4 bases left between them. Looked up from germline, CDR1 is SGHTA and CDR2 is FQGNSA. CDR3: CASSHKETQYF. The CDR3 DNA follows: TGTGCCAGCAGCCATAAAGAGACCCAGTACTTC.